This T cell receptor beta chain was observed in a study of blood T cell repertoires in COVID-19. Only in-frame clones appear in the TCRdb table, and some are missing; sequencing was by immunoSEQ multiplex PCR. The sample lists around 77,000 clones, more than 70% occurring once. The CDR3 is 17 residues long. Germline trimming cut 6 bases from V and 5 bases from J; bases unmatched to any gene: 18. The V gene's germline CDR1 is SGHTA and CDR2 FQGNSA. The sequenced sample was peripheral blood. This receptor was taken from a man older than 75 with acute or convalescent COVID-19. The V gene is TRBV7-2, the J gene TRBJ2-7, with TRBD1 matching over 8 bases. The CDR3 loop reads CASSLSGSRTGSNEQYF. CDR3 DNA sequence: TGTGCCAGCAGTCTTAGCGGTTCCCGGACAGGGTCCAACGAGCAGTACTTC.